This T cell receptor beta chain is drawn from a study of Tregs in tolerant kidney transplant recipients. Study summary: The nonmyeloablative bone marrow transplants came from related graft donors, with transient mixed chimerism. General observations from the study: Validation in larger populations is needed because few patients were studied. Tolerant patients' donor-specific Tregs expanded beyond overall Tregs, suggesting antigen-driven growth.

CD4+CD25+CD127- Tregs, CD4+CD25- non-Tregs, CD4 and CD8 cells were sorted. Comments on this clone: Its antigen is not known.

The table came from immunoSEQ multiplex PCR; TCRdb's copy has only in-frame clones and leaves some out. The sample lists about 64,000 clones, 95% to 98% occurring once. V lost 0 bases to trimming and J lost 5 bases, with 15 bases between them. Germline CDR1 is MNHNY and CDR2 is SVGAGI (reference sequence). CDR3 length: 16 amino acids. The sample was Tregs from blood, taken before the transplant. V and J are TRBV6-6 and TRBJ2-3, with D possibly TRBD2 on 5 matching bases. The sequence derives from a human donor who received a combined kidney and bone marrow transplant. This CDR3 reads CASSYSSTSRGDTQYF. The DNA for the CDR3 is TGTGCCAGCAGTTACTCCTCGACCTCCCGGGGAGATACGCAGTATTTT.